This TCR beta chain is drawn from a study of T cell repertoires in cytomegalovirus infection. TCRdb re-analysed the reads in MiXCR, keeping a single row per CDR3 protein. The sample lists about 770,000 distinct CDR3 sequences, almost 30% occurring once. CDR1 is MNHEY, CDR2 SVGEGT, per germline. Trimming removed 6 bases from V and 0 bases from J, with 15 bases in between. The CDR3 runs 17 residues. Notes on this clonotype: Its target is not known.

This receptor was taken from a human donor in good health (CMV status not recorded). Some clones in this sample may be carry-over from other donors' samples. The V gene is TRBV6-2 or TRBV6-3, the J gene TRBJ1-6; D remains ambiguous. The source was cultured CD8+ T cells from PBMCs, collected from culture after CMV antigen stimulation. The CDR3 sequence: CASRPLAVFSYNSPLHF. In DNA, the CDR3 is TGTGCCAGCAGGCCTCTGGCAGTTTTCTCCTATAATTCACCCCTCCACTTT.